This section outlines one TCR beta chain sequence together with its context. This entry is derived from a study of blood T cell repertoires in COVID-19. The CDR3 covers 14 residues. V lost 4 bases, J lost 8 bases, and 16 bases lay in between. Germline assignment: CDR1 SGHRS and CDR2 YFSETQ. Patients in Seattle were enrolled during active infection, then followed longitudinally. Here immunoSEQ multiplex PCR was the method, and the copy in TCRdb shows in-frame clones only, minus some. This table has just over 300,000 clones, roughly 86% appearing once. What was sequenced was peripheral blood. This clonotype originated in a woman in her 30s with COVID-19, enrolled during active disease. The rearrangement joins TRBV5-1 to TRBJ2-1; TRBD2 might be the D (6 bases). CDR3 sequence reads: CASSLPGLIDEQFF. Written as DNA, the CDR3 is TGCGCCAGCAGCCTTCCGGGACTCATAGATGAGCAGTTCTTC.